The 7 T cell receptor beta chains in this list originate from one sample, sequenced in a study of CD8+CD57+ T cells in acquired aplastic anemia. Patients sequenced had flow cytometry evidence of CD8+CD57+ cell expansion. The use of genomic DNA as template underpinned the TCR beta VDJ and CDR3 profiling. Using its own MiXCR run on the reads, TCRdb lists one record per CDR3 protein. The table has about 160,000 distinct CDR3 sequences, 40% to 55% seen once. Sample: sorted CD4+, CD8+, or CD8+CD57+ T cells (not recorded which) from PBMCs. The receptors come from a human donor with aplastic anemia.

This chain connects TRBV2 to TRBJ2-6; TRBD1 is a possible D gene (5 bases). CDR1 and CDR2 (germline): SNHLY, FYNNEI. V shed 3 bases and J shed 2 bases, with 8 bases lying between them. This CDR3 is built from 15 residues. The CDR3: CASSDSRAGANVLTF. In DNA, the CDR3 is TGTGCCAGCAGTGATAGCAGGGCTGGGGCCAACGTCCTGACTTTC.

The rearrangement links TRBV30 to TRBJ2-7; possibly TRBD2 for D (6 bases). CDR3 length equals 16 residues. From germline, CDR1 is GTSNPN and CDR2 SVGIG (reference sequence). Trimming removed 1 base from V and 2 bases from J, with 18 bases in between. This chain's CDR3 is CAWSATGLARTYEQYF. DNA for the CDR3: TGTGCCTGGAGTGCCACTGGGCTAGCGCGAACCTACGAGCAGTACTTC.

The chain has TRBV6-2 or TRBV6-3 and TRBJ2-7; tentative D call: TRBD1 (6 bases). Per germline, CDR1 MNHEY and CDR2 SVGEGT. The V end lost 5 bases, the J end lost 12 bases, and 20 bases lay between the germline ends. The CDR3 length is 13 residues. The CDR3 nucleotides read TGTGCCAGCAGTAATCCTCAGGACAGCTACAGGTACTTC. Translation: CASSNPQDSYRYF.

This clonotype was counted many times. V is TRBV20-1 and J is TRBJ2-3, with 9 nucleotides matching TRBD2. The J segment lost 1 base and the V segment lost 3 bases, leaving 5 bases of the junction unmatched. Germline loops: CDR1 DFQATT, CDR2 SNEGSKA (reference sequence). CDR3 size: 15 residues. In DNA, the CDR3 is TGCAGTGCTAGTGACAGACTAGCGGGCACAGATACGCAGTATTTT. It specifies CSASDRLAGTDTQYF.

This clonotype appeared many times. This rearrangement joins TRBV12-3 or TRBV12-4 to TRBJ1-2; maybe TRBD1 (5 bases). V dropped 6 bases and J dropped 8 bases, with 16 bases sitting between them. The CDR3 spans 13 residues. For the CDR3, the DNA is TGTGCCAGCAGCCGACGGGGACGGGAAGGCTACACCTTC. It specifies CASSRRGREGYTF.

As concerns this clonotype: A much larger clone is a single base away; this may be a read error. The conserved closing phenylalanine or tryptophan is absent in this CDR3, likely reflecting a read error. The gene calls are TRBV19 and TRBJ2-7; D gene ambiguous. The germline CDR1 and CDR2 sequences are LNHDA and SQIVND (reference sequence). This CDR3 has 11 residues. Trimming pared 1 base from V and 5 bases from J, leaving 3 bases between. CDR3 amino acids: CASSIANEQYL. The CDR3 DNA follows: TGTGCCAGTAGTATAGCCAACGAGCAGTACCTC.

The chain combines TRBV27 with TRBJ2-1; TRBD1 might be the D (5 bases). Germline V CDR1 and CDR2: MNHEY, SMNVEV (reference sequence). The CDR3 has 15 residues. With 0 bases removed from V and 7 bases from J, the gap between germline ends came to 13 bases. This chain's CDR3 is CASSLSRGLLNEQFF. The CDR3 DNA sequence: TGTGCCAGCAGTTTATCAAGGGGATTGTTAAATGAGCAGTTCTTC.